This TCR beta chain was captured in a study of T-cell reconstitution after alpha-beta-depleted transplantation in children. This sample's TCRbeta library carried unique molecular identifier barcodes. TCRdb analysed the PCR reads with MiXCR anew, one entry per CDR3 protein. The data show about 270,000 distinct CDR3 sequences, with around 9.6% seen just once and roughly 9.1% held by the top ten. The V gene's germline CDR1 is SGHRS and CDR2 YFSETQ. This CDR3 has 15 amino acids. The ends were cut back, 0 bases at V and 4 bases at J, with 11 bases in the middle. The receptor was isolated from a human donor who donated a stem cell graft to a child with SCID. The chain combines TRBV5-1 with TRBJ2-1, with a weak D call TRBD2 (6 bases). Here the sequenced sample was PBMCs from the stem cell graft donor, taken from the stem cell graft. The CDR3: CASSLAIAVYNEQFF. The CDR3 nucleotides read TGCGCCAGCAGCTTGGCAATAGCGGTATACAATGAGCAGTTCTTC.